This T cell receptor beta chain was found in a study of CD8+ T cells in alopecia areata. Specified treatment: oral pan-JAK inhibitor, 5-10 mg twice daily. Both CD4+ and CD8+ T cells were separated by sorting PBMCs. Reverse transcription of extracted RNA yielded cDNA, which provided the sequencing template. Data came from immunoSEQ multiplex PCR; TCRdb stores just in-frame clones and leaves some out. The data contain more than 200,000 clones, 40% to 55% of them singletons. The sample holds a few counts of this clone. Trimming pared 2 bases from V and 1 base from J, leaving 4 bases between. The V gene's germline CDR1 is SGHTA and CDR2 FQGNSA. The CDR3 loop spans 13 amino acids.

The TCR was taken from a human donor with alopecia areata. Sequencing was performed on CD4+ T cells sorted from blood, taken around week 37, from a patient treated with tofacitinib. The V and J genes are TRBV7-2 and TRBJ2-3, with D unclear. The DNA of the CDR3 is TGTGCCAGCAGCTTAACGGGCACAGATACGCAGTATTTT. Translating it yields CASSLTGTDTQYF.